This T cell receptor beta chain emerged from a study of Ad26.COV2.S vaccination and SARS-CoV-2 variants. The wider study: Intramuscularly, Ad26.COV2.S was given either once or twice, 56 days apart. Broader study findings: The analyses of TCR breadth and depth may have understated the size of total T cell responses. Placebo recipients had lower spike-specific TCR breadth than vaccine recipients.

The treatment denotes: roughly 20 received Ad26.COV2.S at low or high dose, single or two shots; 5 received placebo; per-sample allocation not given. It was on day 63 after the first vaccine or placebo injection that samples were taken. Participants' vaccine, an Ad26 vector, delivered Wuhan-strain SARS-CoV-2 spike. With respect to this clone: The antigen remains undetermined.

Per germline, CDR1 KGHSH and CDR2 LQKENI. The junction had 7 bases not matched to a gene; V was cut back by 3 bases and J by 0 bases. This CDR3 region has 16 residues. This table comes from immunoSEQ multiplex PCR, and its TCRdb copy is limited to in-frame clones, with some not included. The data contain about 320,000 clones, 85% of them singletons. The chain employs TRBV18 and TRBJ2-7; 8 positions agree with TRBD1. Source: peripheral blood, taken in a trial of Ad26.COV2.S vaccine versus placebo. The receptor was derived from a person between 18 and 65 years old who received the Ad26.COV2.S COVID-19 vaccine or a placebo. The DNA of the CDR3 is TGTGCCAGCTCACCCACGAGGGGACAGGCCTCCTACGAGCAGTACTTC. Translation: CASSPTRGQASYEQYF.